This TCR beta chain was captured by sequencing in a study of a mutant IDH1 vaccine in newly diagnosed glioma. Study-wide context: Vaccination followed radiotherapy alone by 4-6 weeks, or accompanied temozolomide cycles. The earlier regimen, radiotherapy, temozolomide, or both, was most often both. Week 35 held visit V12, while week 47 held visit V13.

Sequenced by immunoSEQ multiplex PCR; TCRdb stores in-frame clones only, minus some. Seen here are about 11,000 clones, about four fifths observed once, and the top ten hold 15% to 20%. The CDR3 is 15 amino acids. CDR1 LGHNA and CDR2 YNFKEQ come from the germline V gene. J gave up 3 bases and V 3 bases, and 7 bases lay outside the gene matches. Turning to this clone: Its matching antigen is unknown.

Indicated time point: week 47, end of study. The study gave 300 ug of mutant IDH1 20-mer peptide per vaccine dose, with topical imiquimod. This chain uses TRBV4-2 with TRBJ2-7; 8 positions agree with TRBD2. This receptor was identified in a man between 25 and 39 years old with glioma. Sequencing used PBMCs, obtained from a glioma patient whose treatment included an IDH1 peptide vaccine. CDR3 DNA sequence: TGTGCCAGCAGCCATGGCGGGAGGAAAAGCTACGAGCAGTACTTC. Amino acids: CASSHGGRKSYEQYF.